This is a list of T cell receptor beta chains from one sample in a study of T cell repertoires in cytomegalovirus infection. In TCRdb, the reads were re-called with MiXCR into one record per CDR3 protein. The sample yields 57,000 or so distinct CDR3 sequences, approximately 36% seen once. Antigens for these TCRs are unknown. The specimen was PBMCs, sequenced either directly or after in vitro stimulation (not recorded which). Receptors were obtained from a human donor in good health (CMV status not recorded). Some clones in this sample may be carry-over from other donors' samples. CDR3s include the opening cysteine and the closing phenylalanine or tryptophan. A D gene is named only where the DNA matches it firmly. The listing skips clone size in some rows; elsewhere it reads once, few, many or a size class.

clone size	D gene	V gene	J gene	CDR3 protein	CDR3 DNA
few	NA	TRBV10-3	TRBJ1-1	CAISLDRVTEAFF	TGTGCCATCAGCCTCGACCGGGTTACTGAAGCTTTCTTT
few	NA	TRBV7-8	TRBJ2-3	CASSLLRRLTDTQYF	TGTGCCAGCAGCTTATTGCGCCGCCTCACAGATACGCAGTATTTT
NA	TRBD1	TRBV5-4	TRBJ2-7	CASSLGRQGSWEQYF	TGTGCCAGCAGCTTGGGACGACAGGGATCTTGGGAGCAGTACTTC
once	NA	TRBV7-2	TRBJ1-1	CASSQRGEASF	TGTGCCAGCAGCCAGAGGGGTGAAGCTTCCTTT
NA	NA	TRBV7-9	TRBJ2-5	CASSLGLRETQYF	TGTGCCAGCAGCTTGGGACTGAGAGAGACCCAGTACTTC
NA	TRBD1	TRBV6-1	TRBJ2-2	CASSPPAWTGKTGELFF	TGTGCCAGCAGTCCCCCAGCGTGGACAGGGAAAACCGGGGAGCTGTTTTTT
NA	NA	TRBV7-2	TRBJ2-7	CASSFSGGQAYEQYF	TGTGCCAGCAGCTTTAGCGGGGGACAGGCCTACGAGCAGTACTTC
NA	NA	TRBV20-1	TRBJ2-5	CSASDSRETQYF	TGCAGTGCTTCCGACTCGAGAGAGACCCAGTACTTC
few	TRBD2	TRBV7-8	TRBJ2-3	CASSLWGSGGNGDTQYF	TGTGCCAGCAGCTTATGGGGCAGCGGGGGTAACGGAGATACGCAGTATTTT
NA	TRBD1	TRBV28	TRBJ1-2	CASSPQGAGSNYGYTF	TGTGCCAGCAGTCCCCAGGGGGCAGGGTCTAACTATGGCTACACCTTC
NA	NA	TRBV6-1	TRBJ1-2	CASRNPGTRHGYTF	TGTGCCAGCAGAAATCCCGGGACACGACACGGCTACACCTTC
few	NA	TRBV7-9	TRBJ2-1	CASSPRTGQVFNEQFF	TGTGCCAGCAGCCCCAGGACGGGTCAAGTGTTCAATGAGCAGTTCTTC
NA	TRBD2	TRBV2	TRBJ2-1	CASRTSGTYNEQFF	TGTGCCAGCAGAACTAGCGGGACCTACAATGAGCAGTTCTTC
few	NA	TRBV6-2/TRBV6-3	TRBJ1-2	CASVGTGRSFSGYTF	TGTGCCAGCGTCGGAACCGGGCGCAGCTTTTCTGGCTACACCTTC
NA	NA	TRBV11-2	TRBJ2-1	CASSLGAANEQFF	TGTGCCAGCAGCTTAGGTGCAGCCAATGAGCAGTTCTTC
many	NA	TRBV28	TRBJ2-3	CASSLIIRGHVPLGGTDTQYF	TGTGCCAGCAGTTTGATTATAAGAGGACATGTACCGCTGGGGGGCACAGATACGCAGTATTTT
NA	NA	TRBV7-2	TRBJ2-1	CASSLAAGGWQFF	TGTGCCAGCAGCTTAGCGGCGGGCGGGTGGCAGTTCTTC
few	NA	TRBV7-9	TRBJ1-1	CASSPAKGELHTEAFF	TGTGCCAGCAGCCCAGCCAAGGGGGAACTCCACACTGAAGCTTTCTTT
once	NA	TRBV7-2	TRBJ2-7	CASSPGLRAYEQYF	TGTGCCAGCAGTCCCGGGCTGCGAGCCTACGAGCAGTACTTC
many	NA	TRBV7-2	TRBJ2-3	CASSEQGDTQYF	TGTGCCAGCAGCGAACAAGGCGATACGCAGTATTTT
few	TRBD2	TRBV12-3/TRBV12-4	TRBJ2-1	CASSLRGGYNEQFF	TGTGCCAGCAGTTTGCGGGGGGGGTACAATGAGCAGTTCTTC
few	NA	TRBV6-6	TRBJ2-1	CASSYSQYNEQFF	TGTGCCAGCAGTTACTCCCAATACAATGAGCAGTTCTTC
NA	NA	TRBV7-2	TRBJ2-7	CASSSTRSAYEQYF	TGTGCCAGCAGCTCGACTAGGTCTGCCTACGAGCAGTACTTC
NA	NA	TRBV29-1	TRBJ1-1	CSADSGVGTEAFF	TGCAGCGCCGATTCGGGGGTGGGCACTGAAGCTTTCTTT
few	TRBD1	TRBV27	TRBJ2-1	CASSPRDRWSDEQFF	TGTGCCAGCAGTCCCCGGGACAGATGGAGCGATGAGCAGTTCTTC
NA	NA	TRBV2	TRBJ1-2	CASSWDNYGYTF	TGTGCCAGCAGTTGGGACAACTATGGCTACACCTTC
NA	NA	TRBV29-1	TRBJ2-5	CSVDRGQEETQYF	TGCAGCGTTGATCGGGGGCAGGAAGAGACCCAGTACTTC
NA	NA	TRBV6-1	TRBJ2-7	CASSVGRGEQYF	TGTGCCAGCAGTGTGGGACGAGGGGAGCAGTACTTC
NA	NA	TRBV6-1	TRBJ1-4	CASSEKVRGLKLFF	TGTGCCAGCAGTGAAAAGGTCCGGGGTCTTAAACTGTTTTTT
few	TRBD1	TRBV18	TRBJ1-5	CASSPDPFRQGARQPQHF	TGTGCCAGCTCACCAGATCCCTTCCGACAGGGGGCACGGCAGCCCCAGCATTTT
NA	NA	TRBV6-1	TRBJ2-1	CASSVGRHNEQFF	TGTGCCAGCAGTGTCGGAAGACACAATGAGCAGTTCTTC
NA	NA	TRBV6-5	TRBJ2-7	CASSYAGASKQYF	TGTGCCAGCAGTTACGCGGGGGCGTCGAAGCAGTACTTC
few	NA	TRBV5-6	TRBJ2-1	CASSTDRDNEQFF	TGTGCCAGCAGCACCGACAGAGACAATGAGCAGTTCTTC
NA	NA	TRBV12-3/TRBV12-4	TRBJ2-1	CASSFNEQFF	TGTGCCAGCAGTTTCAATGAGCAGTTCTTC
few	TRBD1	TRBV14	TRBJ1-4	CASSQFMLDRINEKLFF	TGTGCCAGCAGCCAATTCATGCTGGACAGGATTAATGAAAAACTGTTTTTT
NA	TRBD2	TRBV7-2	TRBJ2-5	CASSPIGLAEETQYF	TGTGCCAGCAGTCCCATCGGACTAGCGGAAGAGACCCAGTACTTC
few	TRBD2	TRBV11-2	TRBJ2-7	CASSRASGSYEQYF	TGTGCCAGCAGCCGGGCTAGCGGGAGCTACGAGCAGTACTTC
NA	TRBD2	TRBV10-3	TRBJ2-5	CAISPNLAGVQETQYF	TGTGCCATCAGTCCGAACTTAGCGGGAGTCCAAGAGACCCAGTACTTC
NA	TRBD1	TRBV20-1	TRBJ1-5	CSARDRVSNQPQHF	TGCAGTGCAAGGGACAGGGTTAGCAATCAGCCCCAGCATTTT
many	NA	TRBV7-6	TRBJ2-2	CASSLVGFGELFF	TGTGCCAGCAGCTTAGTGGGATTCGGGGAGCTGTTTTTT
NA	TRBD1	TRBV12-3/TRBV12-4	TRBJ1-1	CASRPTGGDGEAFF	TGTGCCAGCAGACCGACAGGGGGGGACGGTGAAGCTTTCTTT
few	NA	TRBV10-3	TRBJ2-3	CAISDLTPAPGLADPTDTQYF	TGTGCCATCAGTGACCTTACTCCAGCGCCGGGACTTGCGGACCCCACAGATACGCAGTATTTT
NA	NA	TRBV20-1	TRBJ2-3	CSASLSQTPADTQYF	TGCAGTGCTAGCCTCAGCCAGACCCCCGCAGATACGCAGTATTTT